This is a list of T cell receptor beta chains from one sample in a study of human T cells and chemical hapten exposure. TCRdb itself ran the RACE reads through MiXCR, one entry per CDR3 protein. The repertoire holds more than 300,000 distinct CDR3 sequences, approximately 5.1% seen once, with just over 2.5% in the top ten. Source: whole blood, taken in connection with sensitization to the hapten diphenylcyclopropenone (DPC). All receptors come from a woman aged 45-59 years with alopecia areata. Some clones in this sample may be carry-over from other donors' samples. The CDR3 runs from the conserved cysteine through the conserved F or W. D genes are given only for firm matches. A clone size is listed for some rows: how often the clone was seen (once, few, many), or a class if it is expanded.

length,J,D,size,V,DNA,CDR3
13,TRBJ1-5,NA,few,TRBV5-1,TGCGCCAGCAGCACGCATGGCGGACAGCCCCAGCATTTT,CASSTHGGQPQHF
14,TRBJ1-2,NA,few,TRBV16,TGTGCCAGCAGCCAATCCACAGTGTTTGATGGCTACACCTTC,CASSQSTVFDGYTF
16,TRBJ1-1,NA,few,TRBV12-3/TRBV12-4,TGTGCCAGCAGTTTTGGGGGCAGGGGATCCCGAACTGAAGCTTTCTTT,CASSFGGRGSRTEAFF
14,TRBJ2-3,NA,NA,TRBV10-3,TGTGCCATCATGCCGGGACAATTTCCAGATACGCAGTATTTT,CAIMPGQFPDTQYF
15,TRBJ1-5,TRBD1,many,TRBV20-1,TGCAGTGCTAGAGCCCGGGGACAGGGGCATCAGCCCCAGCATTTT,CSARARGQGHQPQHF
16,TRBJ2-5,TRBD1,NA,TRBV24-1,TGTGCCACCAGTGATCCGGGACAGCTAAGTATCGAGACCCAGTACTTC,CATSDPGQLSIETQYF
13,TRBJ1-5,NA,many,TRBV6-2/TRBV6-3,TGTGCCAGCGGGGGCAGGGGAAACCAGCCCCAGCATTTT,CASGGRGNQPQHF
14,TRBJ1-1,TRBD1,few,TRBV20-1,TGCAGTGCTAACCAGGGGGCCGAAAATACTGAAGCTTTCTTT,CSANQGAENTEAFF
17,TRBJ2-2,NA,few,TRBV7-3,TGTGCCAGCAGTTTATCCTCGGGAGCGAGGCACACCGGGGAGCTGTTTTTT,CASSLSSGARHTGELFF
12,TRBJ1-2,NA,many,TRBV2,TGTGCCAGCAGTGTCAGGGCGGAGGGCTACACCTTC,CASSVRAEGYTF
15,TRBJ2-2,TRBD1,few,TRBV6-6,TGTGCCAGCAGCATTGACAGGGCTAACACCGGGGAGCTGTTTTTT,CASSIDRANTGELFF
12,TRBJ2-1,NA,many,TRBV6-2/TRBV6-3,TGTGCCAGCAGTCTCCAAGCTGATGAGCAGTTCTTC,CASSLQADEQFF
15,TRBJ2-1,TRBD2,NA,TRBV4-2,TGTGCCAGCAGCTCCCGGACTAGCGGGAAGGATGAGCAGTTCTTC,CASSSRTSGKDEQFF
15,TRBJ2-3,NA,many,TRBV11-3,TGTGCCAGCAGCCGTGGCGCAGGAAGCGCAGATACGCAGTATTTT,CASSRGAGSADTQYF
15,TRBJ2-5,NA,many,TRBV13,TGTGCCAGCAGCTATACGACAGGTGGTCGAGAGACCCAGTACTTC,CASSYTTGGRETQYF
16,TRBJ2-3,NA,many,TRBV12-3/TRBV12-4,TGTGCCAGCAGTTCCCCCGGCGGAGTCCCCTTAGATACGCAGTATTTT,CASSSPGGVPLDTQYF
14,TRBJ2-3,TRBD1,many,TRBV6-6,TGTGCCAGCAGTTTCGGACAGGGAATAGATACGCAGTATTTT,CASSFGQGIDTQYF
12,TRBJ2-1,NA,few,TRBV28,TGTGCCATCGCCCGCCAATACAATGAGCAGTTCTTC,CAIARQYNEQFF
17,TRBJ2-6,NA,many,TRBV2,TGTGCCAGCAGTGAAAGGACGACCACGGCTGGGGCCAACGTCCTGACTTTC,CASSERTTTAGANVLTF
15,TRBJ1-5,NA,many,TRBV10-3,TGTGCCGCCTCTGGGGACGTTACCGAGGGTCAGCCCCAGCATTTT,CAASGDVTEGQPQHF
15,TRBJ2-6,NA,many,TRBV6-2/TRBV6-3,TGTGCCAGCAGTTACCGCGAATCTGGGGCCAACGTCCTGACTTTC,CASSYRESGANVLTF
14,TRBJ2-3,NA,many,TRBV9,TGTGCCAGCAGCGGGTCCATTAGCACAGATACGCAGTATTTT,CASSGSISTDTQYF
14,TRBJ2-5,NA,many,TRBV7-2,TGTGCCAGCAGCACGGAGGGTGGTGGGGAGACCCAGTACTTC,CASSTEGGGETQYF
14,TRBJ2-3,NA,few,TRBV12-3/TRBV12-4,TGTGCCAGCAGTGGGGGACTCAGTCGTGATACGCAGTATTTT,CASSGGLSRDTQYF
19,TRBJ1-6,TRBD1,NA,TRBV20-1,TGCAGTGCTAGAGATCTAGGGGGGACAGGAAGGGCTATAGGTTCACCCCTCCACTTT,CSARDLGGTGRAIGSPLHF
15,TRBJ2-5,NA,many,TRBV7-9,TGTGCCAGCAGCTTACCAAGGAGGCTGGGAGAGACCCAGTACTTC,CASSLPRRLGETQYF
14,TRBJ1-1,NA,once,TRBV18,TGTGCCAGCTCACCGCAGACGGCGAACACTGATGCTTTCTTT,CASSPQTANTDAFF
14,TRBJ2-7,NA,many,TRBV20-1,TGCAGTGCTAGGGTGGACAGTGCCCCCTACGAGCAGTACTTC,CSARVDSAPYEQYF
15,TRBJ2-3,NA,few,TRBV12-3/TRBV12-4,TGTGCCAGCAGTTTAAATATGTTAATTGGAGATACGCAGTATTTT,CASSLNMLIGDTQYF
14,TRBJ1-5,NA,many,TRBV2,TGTGCCAGCAGTGGAGAGGCGGGGAACCAGCCCCAGCATTTT,CASSGEAGNQPQHF
14,TRBJ2-5,TRBD1,few,TRBV7-9,TGTGCCAGCAGTCCACAGGGGGCTCAAGAGACCCAGTACTTC,CASSPQGAQETQYF
12,TRBJ2-7,NA,many,TRBV20-1,TGCAGTGCTATTACCCGGCGCTACGAGCAGTACTTC,CSAITRRYEQYF
15,TRBJ1-1,NA,few,TRBV7-9,TGTGCCAGCAGCCCATCTCTGGGAAGCGGCGCTGAAGCTTTCTTT,CASSPSLGSGAEAFF
14,TRBJ2-3,NA,many,TRBV7-2,TGTGCCAGCAGCTTAGAAGGGCGGACAGATACGCAGTATTTT,CASSLEGRTDTQYF
13,TRBJ2-2,NA,many,TRBV20-1,TGCAGTGCTAGGGAGGCAAACACCGGGGAGCTGTTTTTT,CSAREANTGELFF
18,TRBJ2-3,TRBD2,many,TRBV7-2,TGTGCCAGCAGCTGGACCCTAGCGGGATCGCTGGGCACAGATACGCAGTATTTT,CASSWTLAGSLGTDTQYF
15,TRBJ2-1,NA,NA,TRBV6-2/TRBV6-3,TGTGCCAGCAGTTACTCGACGGAGGCGGGCAATGAGCAGTTCTTC,CASSYSTEAGNEQFF
23,TRBJ2-2,TRBD2,few,TRBV4-3,TGCGCCAGCAGCCCTCCAGCGCGAGGACTCAGGGGACTAGCGGGAGAGCACACCGGGGAGCTGTTTTTT,CASSPPARGLRGLAGEHTGELFF
14,TRBJ2-3,NA,many,TRBV3-1,TGTGCCAGCAGCCCGGACTCTTACACAGATACGCAGTATTTT,CASSPDSYTDTQYF
15,TRBJ2-3,NA,many,TRBV28,TGTGCCAGCAGTTCCCCGGCATCTAGCACAGATACGCAGTATTTT,CASSSPASSTDTQYF
16,TRBJ1-5,TRBD1,few,TRBV6-6,TGTGCCAGCAGTTACCTAGTAAGACAGGGCGGTCAGCCCCAGCATTTT,CASSYLVRQGGQPQHF
15,TRBJ1-3,NA,NA,TRBV9,TGTGCCAGCAGCGTAGACCCCCGTCCAGGAAACACCATATATTTT,CASSVDPRPGNTIYF
15,TRBJ2-3,TRBD2,many,TRBV20-1,TGCAGTGCTAGAGACGGGACTAAGAGGGCAGATACGCAGTATTTT,CSARDGTKRADTQYF
12,TRBJ2-7,NA,few,TRBV6-6,TGTGCCAGCAGTCTAGGAGGTCATGAGCAGTACTTC,CASSLGGHEQYF
14,TRBJ1-4,NA,NA,TRBV30,TGTGCCTGGAGTGTACTGGGTTCCGGAGAAAAACTGTTTTTT,CAWSVLGSGEKLFF
13,TRBJ2-1,NA,NA,TRBV20-1,TGCAGTGCTGGTCCAAGAATGCTGGTTGAGCAGTTCTTC,CSAGPRMLVEQFF
13,TRBJ2-7,NA,few,TRBV18,TGTGCCAGCTCACCAGACGGTCCCTACGAGCAGTACTTC,CASSPDGPYEQYF
15,TRBJ2-5,NA,many,TRBV6-5,TGTGCCAGCAGGCCCCGGGGGACCGGAGGGGAGACCCAGTACTTC,CASRPRGTGGETQYF